Below, one T cell receptor beta chain is given with its context. CDR1 SGHRS and CDR2 YFSETQ come from the germline V gene. The CDR3 totals 19 residues. V trimming: 4 bases; J trimming: 0 bases; junction bases outside the gene matches: 9. This sample was included in a study of blood T cell repertoires in COVID-19. Profiled with immunoSEQ multiplex PCR; TCRdb holds only in-frame clones, not every one. The repertoire holds about 130,000 clones, with more than 70% as singletons. Sequencing was performed on peripheral blood. This TCR was sampled from a human donor in a cohort sampled during active COVID-19. J is TRBJ2-3 and V is TRBV5-1; 15 bases are shared with TRBD2. CDR3 protein: CASSTGTSGRHASTDTQYF. The CDR3 DNA reads TGCGCCAGCAGCACCGGGACTAGCGGGAGGCACGCTAGCACAGATACGCAGTATTTT.